Sequencing of this TCR beta chain was carried out in a study of OX40 agonist ivuxolimab in advanced cancers. Libraries were prepared by immunoSEQ multiplex PCR; TCRdb keeps only in-frame clonotypes and omits some of them. The sample records about 56,000 clones, roughly 82% being singletons. Germline loops: CDR1 SGHRS, CDR2 YFSETQ. This CDR3 has 15 residues. Trimming pared 6 bases from V and 7 bases from J, leaving 22 bases between. This clone was observed a single time. The chain employs TRBV5-1 and TRBJ1-1; D perhaps matches TRBD1 (6 bases). The sequenced sample was CD4+ or CD8+ T cells sorted from blood, obtained in a trial of the OX40 agonist ivuxolimab. This sequence originates from an adult with an advanced solid tumor such as melanoma, head and neck, liver or kidney cancer. CDR3 in amino acids: CASTPSGGGIDEAFF. Here the CDR3 DNA reads TGCGCCAGCACCCCGTCGGGGGGCGGGATAGATGAAGCTTTCTTT.